This T cell receptor beta chain was sequenced for a study of regulatory T cells in long-lasting Graves disease. General study points: Since the sample size was small, accuracy may have been reduced.

The CDR3 extends over 14 amino acids. V was trimmed by 7 bases and J by 3 bases, leaving 15 bases between them. Germline-derived CDR1 and CDR2 are LGHDT and YNNKEL (reference sequence). Described time point: newly diagnosed GD, antithyroid drugs for less than 3 months. Researchers made the TCR library from RNA that was extracted from PBMCs. Construction of TCR beta libraries relied on iRepertoire HTBI primers and on Arm-PCR targeting CDR3 regions. TCRdb independently ran MiXCR on the multiplex PCR reads; one entry per CDR3 protein. The sample includes under 700,000 distinct CDR3 sequences, 16% of them seen just once. Ten or more counts support this clonotype. What it binds is not known. The data also belong to a second study, concerning T cells in Graves' hyperthyroidism and ophthalmopathy. That report notes: Used for diagnoses were clinical symptoms, serum thyroxine and TRAb, thyroid ultrasound and orbital computed tomography.

The sample in question was peripheral blood mononuclear cells (PBMCs), obtained at new diagnosis, from a patient treated with antithyroid drugs. The chain uses TRBV3-1 and TRBJ1-1, with D possibly being TRBD1 (5 bases). This TCR derives from a woman aged 35-65 years with Graves disease. The CDR3 here is CASNSGNSYTEAFF. DNA for the CDR3: TGTGCCAGCAACTCAGGGAACAGTTACACTGAAGCTTTCTTT.